Included here is one T cell receptor beta chain sequence, with context. Assay: immunoSEQ multiplex PCR; the TCRdb copy retains only in-frame clones and omits some. The sample has approximately 70,000 clones; approximately 89% are singletons. The data derive from a study of control samples from healthy donors and cancer patients. The sequence came from a man aged 55 to 69 with lung cancer. The source material was PBMCs.

CDR3 amino acids: CASSVRMGETQYF. In DNA, the CDR3 is TGTGCCAGCAGCGTACGGATGGGAGAGACCCAGTACTTC. The chain carries TRBV9 and TRBJ2-5; no firm D call. V lost 1 base, J lost 4 bases, and 8 bases lay in between. Per the germline V gene, CDR1 is SGDLS and CDR2 is YYNGEE. The CDR3 consists of 13 residues.